These T cell receptor beta chains were read from a single sample in a study of T cells after yellow fever vaccination. MiXCR, run by TCRdb on the 5' RACE reads, gives a single entry per CDR3 protein. The sample yields 250,000 to 350,000 distinct CDR3 sequences, around 4.5% seen once. Sequencing was performed on PBMCs, taken 15 days after the yellow fever booster vaccination. These receptors all stem from a man between 18 and 29 years old who received the YFV17D yellow fever vaccine. Both conserved end residues are part of each CDR3. D genes are given only for firm matches. Not all rows give a size; the values are once, few, many and, for expanded clones, a class.

j_gene | d_gene | abundance | v_gene | CDR3nt | CDR3aa
TRBJ2-7 | NA | many | TRBV11-2 | TGTGCCAGCAGCTTAGAGGGTGCAAACTCCTACGAGCAGTACTTC | CASSLEGANSYEQYF
TRBJ2-5 | TRBD1 | NA | TRBV3-1 | TGTGCCAGCAGCCAATTCGAGGGGGCCGGAGAGACCCAGTACTTC | CASSQFEGAGETQYF
TRBJ2-7 | NA | many | TRBV12-3/TRBV12-4 | TGTGCCAGCAGCGATCAGGACACAACCTACGAGCAGTACTTC | CASSDQDTTYEQYF
TRBJ2-2 | NA | many | TRBV7-8 | TGTGCCTGGGGGACGAACACCGGGGAGCTGTTTTTT | CAWGTNTGELFF
TRBJ1-5 | NA | few | TRBV6-6 | TGTGCCAGCAGTTACGGGGGGCCTAACCAGCCCCAGCATTTT | CASSYGGPNQPQHF
TRBJ2-1 | TRBD1 | few | TRBV12-3/TRBV12-4 | TGTGCCAGCAGCCTACTACAGGGGATCAATGAGCAGTTCTTC | CASSLLQGINEQFF
TRBJ2-2 | NA | many | TRBV2 | TGTGCCAGCAGACCAGGGGACACCGGGGAGCTGTTTTTT | CASRPGDTGELFF
TRBJ1-2 | NA | NA | TRBV30 | TGTGCCTGGAGTGTTGACAGCGTCTATGGCTACACCTTC | CAWSVDSVYGYTF
TRBJ2-3 | TRBD1 | NA | TRBV20-1 | TGCAGTGCTCACGGACAGGGCGCAGATACGCAGTATTTT | CSAHGQGADTQYF
TRBJ1-1 | NA | NA | TRBV4-1 | TGCGCCAGCAGCCAAGGGATTACCGGAGGGTCAGCTTTCTTT | CASSQGITGGSAFF
TRBJ1-6 | NA | few | TRBV6-5 | TGTGCCAGCAGTTACTCGACGGTCAGATCCTATAATTCACCCCTCCACTTT | CASSYSTVRSYNSPLHF
TRBJ1-1 | NA | many | TRBV7-9 | TGTGCCAGCAGCTTAGGATCACGTCTGTTCACTGAAGCTTTCTTT | CASSLGSRLFTEAFF
TRBJ1-1 | NA | many | TRBV5-1 | TGCGCCAGCAGCTTGTTCACAGGAGGTGACACTGAAGCTTTCTTT | CASSLFTGGDTEAFF
TRBJ2-1 | NA | many | TRBV4-3 | TGCGCCAGCAGCCAAGGTGGGGGCTTGAGGGGTGAGCAGTTCTTC | CASSQGGGLRGEQFF
TRBJ2-2 | TRBD2 | many | TRBV7-9 | TGTGCCAGCAGGAGAGATCCAGGGAGGGTGTTTTTT | CASRRDPGRVFF
TRBJ2-7 | NA | NA | TRBV11-1 | TGTGCCAGCAGCTTTTCCCGGGGACTCGCCTACGAGCAGTACTTC | CASSFSRGLAYEQYF
TRBJ2-7 | NA | many | TRBV6-5 | TGTGCCAGCAGCCCACTGGGCCGGGTAGGCTCCTACGAGCAGTACTTC | CASSPLGRVGSYEQYF